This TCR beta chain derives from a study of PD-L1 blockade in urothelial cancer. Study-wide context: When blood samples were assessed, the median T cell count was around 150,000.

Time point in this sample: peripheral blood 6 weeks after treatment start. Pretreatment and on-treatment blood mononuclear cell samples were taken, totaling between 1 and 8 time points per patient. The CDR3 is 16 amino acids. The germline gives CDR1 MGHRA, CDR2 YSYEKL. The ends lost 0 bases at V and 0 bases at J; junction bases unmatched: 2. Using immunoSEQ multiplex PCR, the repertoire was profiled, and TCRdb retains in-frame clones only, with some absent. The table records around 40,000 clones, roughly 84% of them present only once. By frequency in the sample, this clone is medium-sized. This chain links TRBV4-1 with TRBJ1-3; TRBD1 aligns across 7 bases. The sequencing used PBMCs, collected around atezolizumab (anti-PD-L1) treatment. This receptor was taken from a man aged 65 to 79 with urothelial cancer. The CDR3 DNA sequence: TGCGCCAGCAGCCAAGACAGGGGGAACTCTGGAAACACCATATATTTT. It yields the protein CASSQDRGNSGNTIYF.